This entry lists 10 T cell receptor beta chains sequenced from one sample in a study of T cells in Graves' hyperthyroidism and ophthalmopathy. TCR beta CDR3 sequences were amplified from RNA transcripts. A first-round RT-PCR of the TCR CDR3 used the HTBI primer set. A single record per CDR3 protein comes from TCRdb applying MiXCR to the multiplex PCR reads. The data show around 620,000 distinct CDR3 sequences, approximately 14% seen once. Sequencing was carried out using blood. Receptors were obtained from a woman younger than 35 with Graves' ophthalmopathy.

This clonotype was seen at least ten times. The chain carries TRBV2 and TRBJ1-1; D remains unclear. Trimming removed 5 bases at V and 1 base at J, with 11 bases between. The CDR3 contains 14 residues. CDR1 is SNHLY and CDR2 is FYNNEI in the germline V gene. In DNA form, the CDR3 reads TGTGCCAGCAGTCGAGTAGGCTCGAACACTGAAGCTTTCTTT. This codes for CASSRVGSNTEAFF.

This clonotype was detected many times. The rearrangement uses TRBV12-3 or TRBV12-4 and TRBJ2-5; D is possibly TRBD1 (6 bases). Trimming cost V 6 bases and J 2 bases, with 16 bases left between them. CDR3 length equals 15 residues. The CDR3 region is CASRPLGTTQETQYF. The CDR3 DNA reads TGTGCCAGCAGACCCCTGGGGACAACTCAAGAGACCCAGTACTTC.

This clonotype was detected many times. The gene calls are TRBV18 and TRBJ1-1; 8 bases are shared with TRBD1. The CDR3 is 15 amino acids. Looked up from germline, CDR1 is KGHSH and CDR2 is LQKENI. After removal of 3 bases from V and 4 bases from J, the junction contained 7 bases not matched to a gene. The CDR3 coding sequence is TGTGCCAGCTCACCGGGGTTGGACAGGGCCACTGAAGCTTTCTTT. Amino acids: CASSPGLDRATEAFF. The full variable domain, in which reference TRBV18 and TRBJ1-1 provide the parts outside the CDR3, is NAGVMQNPRHLVRRRGQEARLRCSPMKGHSHVYWYRQLPEEGLKFMVYLQKENIIDESGMPKERFSAEFPKEGPSILRIQQVVRGDSAAYFCASSPGLDRATEAFFGQGTRLTVV.

This chain uses TRBV28 with TRBJ1-5, with TRBD1 matching 7 bases. The V and J ends lost 5 bases and 4 bases, in that order; junction bases with no gene match: 17. The CDR3 runs 18 residues. CDR1 is MDHEN and CDR2 is SYDVKM in the germline V gene. CDR3 residues: CASSESGGRLIRNQPQHF. CDR3 DNA: TGTGCCAGCAGTGAATCAGGGGGAAGACTCATCAGGAATCAGCCCCAGCATTTT.

On this clonotype itself: One junction end does not reproduce the germline sequence, and a read error may be involved. The rearrangement uses TRBV28 and TRBJ1-2, with no clear D. Germline V lookup: CDR1 MDHEN, CDR2 SYDVKM. This CDR3 has 14 residues. The CDR3 sequence is CAGRNGKYNYGYTF. In DNA, the CDR3 is TGTGCCGGCAGAAACGGGAAGTATAACTATGGCTACACCTTC.

This clonotype was seen ten or more times. The rearrangement links TRBV5-8 to TRBJ1-5; the D gene is possibly TRBD1 (5 bases). The CDR3 runs 15 residues. Per the germline V gene, CDR1 is SGHTS and CDR2 is YDEGEE. V was cut by 4 bases and J by 2 bases, with 13 bases left in between. Written as DNA, the CDR3 is TGTGCCAGCAGCGTGGACGGGGGAGGCAATCAGCCCCAGCATTTT. Translated, it gives CASSVDGGGNQPQHF.

This clonotype has only a few counts. The chain recombines TRBV24-1 with TRBJ1-5; 9 bases match TRBD1. This CDR3 has 16 amino acids. The V gene's germline CDR1 is KGHDR and CDR2 SFDVKD. With 5 bases clipped from V and 6 bases from J, the junction kept 10 bases outside the gene matches. The CDR3 DNA sequence: TGTGCCACCAGTGCTCCAGGGACAGGGAGCGCTCAGCCCCAGCATTTT. Translating gives CATSAPGTGSAQPQHF.

This clonotype was counted many times. The chain combines TRBV30 with TRBJ2-7; no clear D. Per germline, CDR1 GTSNPN and CDR2 SVGIG (reference sequence). The CDR3 has 16 residues. V was cut by 3 bases and J by 7 bases, with 25 bases left in between. The CDR3 reads CAWRSLDGSGVGEQYF. CDR3 DNA: TGTGCCTGGAGGTCCCTCGACGGGTCGGGCGTGGGGGAGCAGTACTTC.

This clonotype has just a few counts. This rearrangement joins TRBV3-1 to TRBJ2-5, with TRBD1 matching over 8 bases. This CDR3 has 17 residues. Germline V CDR1 and CDR2: LGHDT, YNNKEL (reference sequence). With V trimmed by 8 bases and J by 4 bases, 18 bases remained unmatched. CDR3 sequence: CASSPPRTGTHRETQYF. CDR3 coding DNA: TGTGCCAGCTCACCGCCTAGGACAGGGACTCACCGAGAGACCCAGTACTTC.

This clonotype was detected ten times or more. The gene calls are TRBV20-1 and TRBJ1-1, with 8 bases matching TRBD1. The V gene's germline CDR1 is DFQATT and CDR2 SNEGSKA (reference sequence). J gave up 8 bases and V 0 bases, and 8 bases lay outside the gene matches. The CDR3 covers 14 residues. DNA of the CDR3: TGCAGTGCTAGAGATCAAGGAACAGGGGGAGAAGCTTTCTTT. This encodes CSARDQGTGGEAFF.